This TCR beta chain was found in a study of blood T cell repertoires in COVID-19. Study-level background: COVID-19 samples, acute and convalescent, were from the United States, Italy and Spain. T cells, B-cell-depleted T cells, or PBMCs provided the cDNA or gDNA that served as material.

This CDR3 spans 12 amino acids. CDR1 and CDR2 (germline): MDHEN, SYDVKM. V gave up 10 bases and J gave up 5 bases, with 15 bases separating them. Per the study methods: The authors estimated nucleated cell counts from reference gene primer amplification. This table comes from immunoSEQ multiplex PCR, and its TCRdb copy is limited to in-frame clones, with some not included. V, J and clone size are taken as reported in that table, and D and trimming were inferred from the DNA itself. The profile shows approximately 210,000 clones, approximately 82% of them singletons. This clone was picked up one time. The chain joins TRBV28 to TRBJ2-7; D unresolved. Material: peripheral blood. This TCR derives from a woman between 50 and 59 years old with acute or convalescent COVID-19. Here the CDR3 reads CATLRSSHEQYF. CDR3 nucleotide sequence: TGTGCCACTCTTAGAAGTAGCCACGAGCAGTACTTC.